A selection of T cell receptor beta chains follows, all from one sample in a study of OX40 agonist ivuxolimab in advanced cancers. Data came from immunoSEQ multiplex PCR; TCRdb stores just in-frame clones and leaves some out. The repertoire holds 50,000 to 55,000 clones, with more than 80% as singletons. The specimen was CD4+ or CD8+ T cells sorted from blood, collected in a trial of the OX40 agonist ivuxolimab. The receptors were sampled from an adult with an advanced solid tumor such as melanoma, head and neck, liver or kidney cancer. The CDR3 runs from the conserved cysteine through the conserved F or W. The D gene is left open where the match is weak. The size field is filled for only some rows; it gives once, few, many or a size class.

v_gene	abundance	d_gene	j_gene	CDR3aa
TRBV7-2	.	.	TRBJ2-2	CASSLAVGELFF
TRBV2	few	.	TRBJ2-5	CASKQASIRPEYF
TRBV28	once	TRBD1	TRBJ2-5	CASNQDRGQETQYF
TRBV30	.	TRBD2	TRBJ2-5	CAWSEAGALGTQYF
TRBV5-6	.	.	TRBJ1-2	CASSTGQPNYGYTF
TRBV6-1	.	.	TRBJ2-7	CASSNRGDSYEQYF
TRBV10-3	.	.	TRBJ1-6	CAISELENSPLHF
TRBV4-3	.	TRBD1	TRBJ1-4	CASSQETGLGEKLFF
TRBV2	.	TRBD1	TRBJ2-2	CASSRQGGFTGELFF
TRBV5-6	.	.	TRBJ2-1	CASSLGTNNEQFF
TRBV19	.	.	TRBJ1-5	CASSTHPVGINQPQHF
TRBV4-3	.	TRBD1	TRBJ2-1	CASSQERGQGGAGEQFF
TRBV10-2	.	TRBD2	TRBJ2-7	CASSESTGTSGYEQYF
TRBV18	.	TRBD1	TRBJ2-7	CASSRDRGDEQYF
TRBV5-1	.	.	TRBJ1-4	CASSPDSTNEKLFF
TRBV5-3	.	.	TRBJ2-7	CARSRPFALEQYF
TRBV5-1	.	.	TRBJ2-5	CASSLGGFQETQYF
TRBV5-1	.	TRBD1	TRBJ1-1	CASSFWDSLTEAFF
TRBV11-2	.	.	TRBJ1-3	CASRRVAGNTIYF
TRBV6-1	.	.	TRBJ1-5	CASRRGGDQPQHF
TRBV7-9	.	TRBD2	TRBJ2-3	CASSSAGGGTDTQYF
TRBV30	.	.	TRBJ1-1	CAWSVRGGTEAFF
TRBV7-2	.	.	TRBJ2-1	CASNQAGGRNEQFF
TRBV6-1	.	TRBD1	TRBJ1-4	CASSEAPPGQGYLEGEKLFF
TRBV4-3	.	TRBD1	TRBJ2-3	CASSQDTGDGTDTQYF
TRBV30	few	.	TRBJ1-1	CAWRAQGDTEAFF
TRBV10-3	.	TRBD1	TRBJ1-1	CAIRPGTGRSLNTEAFF
TRBV6-1	.	TRBD2	TRBJ2-7	CASSGRLAGIGDEQYF
TRBV6-1	.	.	TRBJ2-5	CASSEDQASQYF
TRBV6-1	.	TRBD1	TRBJ2-7	CASSEAQGASYEQYF
TRBV29-1	.	TRBD1	TRBJ2-5	CSVEVGDSQETQYF
TRBV7-9	.	TRBD1	TRBJ2-1	CASSPRDSYNEQFF
TRBV7-9	.	.	TRBJ1-2	CASSLGSLANYGYTF
TRBV14	.	TRBD1	TRBJ1-6	CASSHRDRVFSPLHF
TRBV7-9	.	.	TRBJ2-3	CASSLLINTDTQYF
TRBV13	.	.	TRBJ1-6	CASSLGRTLGNSPLHF
TRBV5-1	.	TRBD2	TRBJ2-7	CASGEGYEQYF
TRBV19	.	.	TRBJ2-1	CASSNGESYNEQFF
TRBV2	.	TRBD2	TRBJ2-7	CASSEGVAGTYEQYF
TRBV19	.	.	TRBJ1-1	CASSLGVNTEAFF
TRBV10-3	.	.	TRBJ2-3	CAISRTDKDTQYF
TRBV27	.	TRBD1	TRBJ1-4	CASSATGFGEKLFF
TRBV29-1	.	.	TRBJ2-1	CSVEANNEQFF
TRBV5-4	.	.	TRBJ1-4	CASSRGRGATNEKLFF
TRBV2	.	.	TRBJ2-2	CASSEGSRYELFF
TRBV19	.	.	TRBJ2-4	CASSIGQGGPLNIQYF
TRBV2	.	.	TRBJ2-3	CASRNPTAPTQYF
TRBV7-9	.	.	TRBJ2-3	CASSLERTTYRGPGGTQYF
TRBV28	.	.	TRBJ1-5	CASSNVGQPQHF
TRBV6-1	.	TRBD1	TRBJ2-5	CASSGTGVPQETQYF
TRBV6-5	.	TRBD1	TRBJ2-1	CASSYLQGAYNEQFF
TRBV5-1	.	TRBD1	TRBJ2-2	CASSVGQGASTGELFF
TRBV11-2	.	TRBD2	TRBJ2-7	CASSSYSGDSYEQYF